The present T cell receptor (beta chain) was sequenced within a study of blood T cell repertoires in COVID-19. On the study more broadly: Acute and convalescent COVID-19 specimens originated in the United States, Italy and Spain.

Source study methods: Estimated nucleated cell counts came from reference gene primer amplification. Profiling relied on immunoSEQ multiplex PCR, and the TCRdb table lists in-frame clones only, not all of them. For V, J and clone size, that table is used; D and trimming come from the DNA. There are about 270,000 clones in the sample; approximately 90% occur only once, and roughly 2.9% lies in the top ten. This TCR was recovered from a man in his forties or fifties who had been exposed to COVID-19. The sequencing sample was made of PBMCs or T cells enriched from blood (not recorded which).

CDR3 in amino acids: CATSSGAAGEQFF. The CDR3 DNA sequence: TGTGCCACCAGCTCGGGCGCCGCAGGGGAGCAGTTCTTC. The rearrangement joins TRBV24-1 to TRBJ2-1; D is perhaps TRBD1 (5 bases). The V end lost 7 bases, the J end lost 10 bases, and 16 bases lay between the germline ends. The CDR3 runs 13 residues. Germline CDR1 and CDR2: KGHDR and SFDVKD.